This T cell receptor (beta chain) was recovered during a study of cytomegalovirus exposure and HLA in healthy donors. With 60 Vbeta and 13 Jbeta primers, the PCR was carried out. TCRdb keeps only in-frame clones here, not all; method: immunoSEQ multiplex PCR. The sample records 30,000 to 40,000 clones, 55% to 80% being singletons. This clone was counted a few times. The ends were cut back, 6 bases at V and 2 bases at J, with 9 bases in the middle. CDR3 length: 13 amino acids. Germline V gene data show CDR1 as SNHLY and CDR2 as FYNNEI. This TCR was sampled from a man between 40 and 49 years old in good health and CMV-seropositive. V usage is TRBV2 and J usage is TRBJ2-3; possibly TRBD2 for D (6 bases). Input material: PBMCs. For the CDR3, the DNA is TGTGCCAGCAGCGGGACTGTCACAGATACGCAGTATTTT. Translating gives CASSGTVTDTQYF.